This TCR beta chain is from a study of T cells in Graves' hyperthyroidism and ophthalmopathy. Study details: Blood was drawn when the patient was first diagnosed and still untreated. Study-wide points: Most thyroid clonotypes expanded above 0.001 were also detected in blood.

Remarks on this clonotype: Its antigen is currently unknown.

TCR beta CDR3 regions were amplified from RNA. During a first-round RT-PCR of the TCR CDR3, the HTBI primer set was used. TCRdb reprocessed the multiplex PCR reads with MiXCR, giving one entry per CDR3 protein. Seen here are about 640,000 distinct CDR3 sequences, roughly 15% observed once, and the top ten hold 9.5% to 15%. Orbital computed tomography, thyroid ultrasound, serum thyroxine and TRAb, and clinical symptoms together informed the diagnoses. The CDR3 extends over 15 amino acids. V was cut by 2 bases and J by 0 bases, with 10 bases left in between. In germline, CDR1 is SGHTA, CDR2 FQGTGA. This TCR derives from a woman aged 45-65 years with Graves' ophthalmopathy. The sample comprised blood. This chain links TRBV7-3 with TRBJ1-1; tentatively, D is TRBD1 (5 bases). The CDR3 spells CASSLGGGLNTEAFF. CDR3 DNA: TGTGCCAGCAGCTTAGGGGGAGGATTGAACACTGAAGCTTTCTTT.